Given below is one T cell receptor (beta chain) in context. Per the authors' pipeline: For nucleated cells, counts were estimated from reference gene primer amplification. Clones were sequenced by immunoSEQ multiplex PCR, and TCRdb holds only the in-frame ones, with some missing. The V and J calls and clone size were taken over from that table, and D and trimming were inferred from the DNA. The sample records about 140,000 clones, around four fifths being singletons. Trimming at V came to 6 bases and at J to 12 bases, leaving 4 bases not matched to a gene. Germline loops: CDR1 MNHEY, CDR2 SVGAGI. The CDR3 loop spans 12 amino acids. This record comes from a study of blood T cell repertoires in COVID-19. Study context: COVID-19 samples collected from the United States, Italy and Spain covered acute and convalescent phases. T cells, B-cell-depleted T cells, or PBMCs provided the cDNA or gDNA that served as material.

The sequenced sample was peripheral blood. The TCR originated in a human donor in a cohort sampled during active COVID-19. The chain uses TRBV6-5 and TRBJ1-6; 8 bases are a match to TRBD1. CDR3 loop: CASRTTGEPLHF. In DNA form, the CDR3 reads TGTGCCAGCAGGACGACAGGGGAACCCCTCCACTTT.